The rows below give T cell receptor beta chains drawn from one sample of a study of T-cell memory formation after mild COVID-19. TCRdb reanalysed the 5' RACE reads using MiXCR and keeps one entry per CDR3 protein. The table lists 250,000 to 300,000 distinct CDR3 sequences, approximately 16% of them singletons. Source material: PBMCs or a T cell subset sorted from them (not recorded which). These receptors all stem from a man aged 18 to 29 who had mild COVID-19 (a few samples of this study predate the infection). Cell type and time point are not known. Both conserved end residues are part of each CDR3. A D gene is named only where the DNA matches it firmly. Part of the rows lack a size; the others show once, few, many or a class for expanded clones.

>NA|TRBJ2-3|TRBV5-1|NA
TGCGCCAGCAGCTGGCCGCAGGGCACAGATACGCAGTATTTT
CASSWPQGTDTQYF
>NA|TRBJ2-1|TRBV7-6|NA
TGTGCCAGCAGCTTAAGTCAACACTACAATGAGCAGTTCTTC
CASSLSQHYNEQFF
>NA|TRBJ1-5|TRBV4-1|NA
TGCGCCAGCAGCCCCCAGGGGAGGGGGGACCAGCCCCAGCATTTT
CASSPQGRGDQPQHF
>few|TRBJ1-3|TRBV9|TRBD1
TGTGCCAGCAGCCCCCGACAGGGGCACTCTGGAAACACCATATATTTT
CASSPRQGHSGNTIYF
>many|TRBJ1-1|TRBV4-2|NA
TGTGCCAGCAGCCAAGATCTGTTGAACACTGAAGCTTTCTTT
CASSQDLLNTEAFF
>few|TRBJ1-4|TRBV25-1|NA
TGTGCCAGCAGCGACGCAGGAAATAATGAAAAACTGTTTTTT
CASSDAGNNEKLFF
>NA|TRBJ1-2|TRBV5-1|NA
TGCGCCAGCAGCGCACAGGGACTGCTCTATGGCTACACCTTC
CASSAQGLLYGYTF
>NA|TRBJ2-3|TRBV7-3|NA
TGTGCCAGCAGCTTAACCGCCCGCGGTGGCTGGGGGGATACGCAGTATTTT
CASSLTARGGWGDTQYF
>NA|TRBJ2-3|TRBV28|NA
TGTGCCACCGACCTACAGGGACTCACCACAGATACGCAGTATTTT
CATDLQGLTTDTQYF
>few|TRBJ2-3|TRBV10-3|NA
TGTGCTCACCGCGGGGGCCCAGATACGCAGTATTTT
CAHRGGPDTQYF
>few|TRBJ1-6|TRBV29-1|NA
TGCAGCTTCAGGGGTCGAGATAATTCACCCCTCCACTTT
CSFRGRDNSPLHF
>few|TRBJ2-3|TRBV7-2|TRBD2
TGTGCCAGCAGCCCGACGGGACTAGCGGGGGGAGATACGCAGTATTTT
CASSPTGLAGGDTQYF
>NA|TRBJ1-2|TRBV11-2|NA
TGTGCCAGCAGCGGGAGGGGTGTTAATGGCTACACCTTC
CASSGRGVNGYTF
>NA|TRBJ2-3|TRBV12-3/TRBV12-4|TRBD2
TGTGCCAGCAGCTCCCCCATAGCGGGGGACACAGATACGCAGTATTTT
CASSSPIAGDTDTQYF
>NA|TRBJ1-2|TRBV24-1|NA
TGTGCCACCAGTGATCTGGGAGGCTATGGCTACACCTTC
CATSDLGGYGYTF
>NA|TRBJ2-3|TRBV4-1|NA
TGCGCCAGTAGAGCCCTCGCGCAGGGGCCAAGCACAGATACGCAGTATTTT
CASRALAQGPSTDTQYF
>NA|TRBJ2-5|TRBV7-2|NA
TGTGCCAGCAGCTTAAATACAGGTCGGGAGACCCAGTACTTC
CASSLNTGRETQYF
>NA|TRBJ2-5|TRBV15|TRBD1
TGTGCCACCAGCAGGGACAGGGTAGAAGAGACCCAGTACTTC
CATSRDRVEETQYF
>NA|TRBJ1-1|TRBV7-9|TRBD1
TGTGCCAGCAGCCCTGTTGCAGGGGGCACTGAAGCTTTCTTT
CASSPVAGGTEAFF
>few|TRBJ2-7|TRBV4-1|TRBD1
TGCGCCAGCAGCCAAGAGGACAGGGTGGAGTACGAGCAGTACTTC
CASSQEDRVEYEQYF
>few|TRBJ2-2|TRBV20-1|TRBD2
TGCAGTGCTTCCGGGACTAGCGGCCCCGGGGAGCTGTTTTTT
CSASGTSGPGELFF
>NA|TRBJ1-5|TRBV5-5|NA
TGTGCCAGCAGCTTGGAAGGTGGGGCCGTTAGGAGCAATCAGCCCCAGCATTTT
CASSLEGGAVRSNQPQHF
>few|TRBJ1-1|TRBV20-1|TRBD1
TGCAGTGCTAGAGTTACAGGGGGCAACACTGAAGCTTTCTTT
CSARVTGGNTEAFF
>few|TRBJ2-7|TRBV28|TRBD1
TGTGCCAGCAGTTTACGACAGGGGCTATATTACGAGCAGTACTTC
CASSLRQGLYYEQYF
>few|TRBJ2-1|TRBV12-3/TRBV12-4|NA
TGTGCCAGCAGTTCCACCCCGACAGGTAACTACAATGAGCAGTTCTTC
CASSSTPTGNYNEQFF
>many|TRBJ1-1|TRBV12-3/TRBV12-4|TRBD1
TGTGCCAGCAGTGGGACAGGGGGGACTGAAGCTTTCTTT
CASSGTGGTEAFF
>NA|TRBJ2-5|TRBV4-2|TRBD2
TGTGCCAGCAGCCAAGGAAGCGGGGGGAACCTGTACCAAGAGACCCAGTACTTC
CASSQGSGGNLYQETQYF
>few|TRBJ1-2|TRBV6-5|NA
TGTGCCAGCCGCGTGGGGGGCGGCTACTATGGCTACACCTTC
CASRVGGGYYGYTF
>NA|TRBJ2-3|TRBV20-1|NA
TGCAGTGCTCCAATGGCTTCTAGCACAGATACGCAGTATTTT
CSAPMASSTDTQYF
>few|TRBJ2-3|TRBV5-1|NA
TGCGCCAGCAGCTTGGCCCAGGAGGGGGCGCAGTATTTT
CASSLAQEGAQYF
>NA|TRBJ1-1|TRBV20-1|NA
TGCAGTGCTAGCACAGGTTTGAACACTGAAGCTTTCTTT
CSASTGLNTEAFF
>NA|TRBJ1-2|TRBV7-3|NA
TGTGCCAGCAGCTTATTTTCAAGGGGGACGGTGGATGGCTACACCTTC
CASSLFSRGTVDGYTF
>NA|TRBJ2-1|TRBV25-1|NA
TGTGCCAGCAGTGAAGGGCGGTATGATTACAATGAGCAGTTCTTC
CASSEGRYDYNEQFF
>NA|TRBJ2-2|TRBV7-6|NA
TGTGCCAGCAGCTTCGAGGGATCGAACACCGGGGAGCTGTTTTTT
CASSFEGSNTGELFF
>NA|TRBJ2-5|TRBV4-3|NA
TGCGCCAGCAGCCAAGAGGTATTGGAGACCCAGTACTTC
CASSQEVLETQYF